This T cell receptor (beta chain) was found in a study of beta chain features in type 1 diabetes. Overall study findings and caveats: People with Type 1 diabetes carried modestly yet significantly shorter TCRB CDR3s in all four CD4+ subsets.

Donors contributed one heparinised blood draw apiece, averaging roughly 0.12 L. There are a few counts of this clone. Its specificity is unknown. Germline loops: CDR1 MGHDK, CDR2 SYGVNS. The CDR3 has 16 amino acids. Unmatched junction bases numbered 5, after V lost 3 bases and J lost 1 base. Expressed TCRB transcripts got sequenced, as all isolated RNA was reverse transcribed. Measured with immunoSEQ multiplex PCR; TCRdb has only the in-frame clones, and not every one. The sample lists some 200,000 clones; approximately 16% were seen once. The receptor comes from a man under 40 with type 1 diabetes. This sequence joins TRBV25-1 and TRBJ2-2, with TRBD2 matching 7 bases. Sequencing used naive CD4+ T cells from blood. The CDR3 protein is CASSDSSGKNTGELFF. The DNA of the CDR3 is TGTGCCAGCAGTGATTCTAGCGGAAAGAACACCGGGGAGCTGTTTTTT.